The subject of this entry is one T cell receptor beta chain. Its matching antigen is unknown. Relying on iRepertoire HTBI primers and Arm-PCR of CDR3 regions, the team built TCR beta libraries. Each CDR3 protein gets one entry after TCRdb re-called the multiplex PCR reads with MiXCR. Of around 330,000 distinct CDR3 sequences in the sample, 15% to 20% were seen once. This sample stems from a study of regulatory T cells in long-lasting Graves disease. Study-level points and caveats: Comparison showed that persistent patients shared more public clonotypes (about 2,700) than new patients (roughly 1,000). There were preferences for TRBV28, TRBJ1-2 and TRBJ2-5 in persistent disease. Persistent Graves' patients had lower TCR diversity than newly diagnosed ones.

Time point in this sample: newly diagnosed GD, antithyroid drugs for less than 3 months. RNA extracted from PBMCs served as the sequencing template. The CDR3 contains 14 residues. CDR1 and CDR2 from the germline V gene are SQVTM and ANQGSEA. V was clipped by 3 bases and J by 4 bases; unmatched bases: 0. This TCR was recovered from a female donor with Graves disease. Source: peripheral blood mononuclear cells (PBMCs), taken at new diagnosis, from a patient treated with antithyroid drugs. The chain links TRBV29-1 to TRBJ2-1, with 13 bases identical to TRBD2. CDR3 in amino acids: CSVEGLAGYNEQFF. CDR3 in DNA: TGCAGCGTTGAGGGACTAGCGGGGTACAATGAGCAGTTCTTC.